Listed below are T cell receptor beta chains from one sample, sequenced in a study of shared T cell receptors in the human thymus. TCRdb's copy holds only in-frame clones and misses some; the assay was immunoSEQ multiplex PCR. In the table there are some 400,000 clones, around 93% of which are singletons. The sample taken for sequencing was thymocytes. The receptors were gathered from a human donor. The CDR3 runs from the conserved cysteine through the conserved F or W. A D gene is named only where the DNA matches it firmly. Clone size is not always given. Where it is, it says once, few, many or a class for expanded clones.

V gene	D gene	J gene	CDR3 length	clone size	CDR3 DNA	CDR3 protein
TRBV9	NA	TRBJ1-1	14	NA	TGTGCCAGCAGCGTTGGGCATGAGGACACTGAAGCTTTCTTT	CASSVGHEDTEAFF
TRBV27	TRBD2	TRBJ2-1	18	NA	TGTGCCAGCAGTTTATCGGTTGTAGTCGCGGGAGTAGGAGATGAGCAGTTCTTC	CASSLSVVVAGVGDEQFF
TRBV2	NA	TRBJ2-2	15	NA	TGTGCCAGCAGAGATACGGGCTACGAGACCGGGGAGCTGTTTTTT	CASRDTGYETGELFF
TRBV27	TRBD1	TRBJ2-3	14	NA	TGTGCCAGCAGTTTGACAGGGGTCACAGATACGCAGTATTTT	CASSLTGVTDTQYF
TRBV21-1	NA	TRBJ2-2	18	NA	TGTGCCAGCAGCAAAGTGGGTCGGAAGGGGGCCTACACCGGGGAGCTGTTTTTT	CASSKVGRKGAYTGELFF
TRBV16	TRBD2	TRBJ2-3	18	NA	TGTGCCAGCAGCCCTCATCCCGGGACTAGCGAAGGGACAGATACGCAGTATTTT	CASSPHPGTSEGTDTQYF
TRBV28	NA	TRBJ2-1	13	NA	TGTGCCAGCAAAAGAGAGGCTTTCAATGAGCAGTTCTTC	CASKREAFNEQFF
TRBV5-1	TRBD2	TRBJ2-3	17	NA	TGCGCCAGCAGCTTGTGGGGACGGGAGGGCTCCACAGATACGCAGTATTTT	CASSLWGREGSTDTQYF
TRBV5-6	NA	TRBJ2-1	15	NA	TGTGCCAGCAGCCCTCGGATAGCCTCCTACAATGAGCAGTTCTTC	CASSPRIASYNEQFF
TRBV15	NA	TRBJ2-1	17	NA	TGTGCCACCAGCAGTCAAAAGGGACAGTTCCGGGGGAATGAGCAGTTCTTC	CATSSQKGQFRGNEQFF
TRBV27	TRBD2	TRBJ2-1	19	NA	TGTGCCAGCAGTTTAGGATGGACTAGCGGGAGGGGGTCCTACAATGAGCAGTTCTTC	CASSLGWTSGRGSYNEQFF
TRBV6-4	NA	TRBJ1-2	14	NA	TGTGCCAGCAGTGACAACGGCCTCGGGTATGGCTACACCTTC	CASSDNGLGYGYTF
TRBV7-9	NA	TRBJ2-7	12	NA	TGTGCCAGCAGCTTATTACCGGAGGAGCAGTACTTC	CASSLLPEEQYF
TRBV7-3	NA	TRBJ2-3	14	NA	TGTGCCAGCAGCTGGGCAGGCGGTACAGATACGCAGTATTTT	CASSWAGGTDTQYF
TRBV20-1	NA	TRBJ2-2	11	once	TGCAGTGCCCCGAACACCGGGGAGCTGTTTTTT	CSAPNTGELFF